This T cell receptor (beta chain) is from a study of CD8 T cells in Susac syndrome. Per germline, CDR1 LGHDT and CDR2 YNNKEL (reference sequence). The CDR3 spans 13 residues. V was trimmed by 1 base and J by 5 bases, leaving 5 bases between them. Reverse transcription of about 0.5 to 1 ug RNA was carried out with random hexamers. It was immunoSEQ multiplex PCR that amplified TCR beta CDR3 across 54 Vbeta and 13 Jbeta. A single record per CDR3 protein comes from TCRdb applying MiXCR to the immunoSEQ multiplex PCR reads. The top ten hold roughly 0.3% of the sample, which has more than 95,000 distinct CDR3 sequences, approximately 95% seen once.

Sequencing was done on a sample of CD8+ T cells from PBMCs. J is TRBJ1-4 and V is TRBV3-1, with D hard to call. The sequence derives from a human donor with multiple sclerosis. The CDR3 bases are TGTGCCAGCAGCCAAGGACGGAATGAAAAACTGTTTTTT. This gives the protein CASSQGRNEKLFF. Complete variable domain (other parts from reference TRBV3-1 and TRBJ1-4): DTAVSQTPKYLVTQMGNDKSIKCEQNLGHDTMYWYKQDSKKFLKIMFSYNNKELIINETVPNRFSPKSPDKAHLNLHINSLELGDSAVYFCASSQGRNEKLFFGSGTQLSVL.